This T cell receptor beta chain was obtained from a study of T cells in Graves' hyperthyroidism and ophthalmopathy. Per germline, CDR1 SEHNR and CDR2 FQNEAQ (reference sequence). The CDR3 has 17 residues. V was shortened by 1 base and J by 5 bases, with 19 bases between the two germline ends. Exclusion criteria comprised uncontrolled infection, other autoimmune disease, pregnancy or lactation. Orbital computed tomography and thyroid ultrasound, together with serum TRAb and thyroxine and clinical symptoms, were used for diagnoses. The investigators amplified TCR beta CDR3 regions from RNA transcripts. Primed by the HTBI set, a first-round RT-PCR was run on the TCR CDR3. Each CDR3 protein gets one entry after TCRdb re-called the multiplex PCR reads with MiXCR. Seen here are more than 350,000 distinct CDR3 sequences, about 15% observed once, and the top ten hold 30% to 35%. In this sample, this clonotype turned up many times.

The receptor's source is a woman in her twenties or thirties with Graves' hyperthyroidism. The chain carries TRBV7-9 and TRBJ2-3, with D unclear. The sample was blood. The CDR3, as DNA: TGTGCCAGCAGCTTAGGCCAAAGGACGTTAAGGCAAGATACGCAGTATTTT. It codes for CASSLGQRTLRQDTQYF.